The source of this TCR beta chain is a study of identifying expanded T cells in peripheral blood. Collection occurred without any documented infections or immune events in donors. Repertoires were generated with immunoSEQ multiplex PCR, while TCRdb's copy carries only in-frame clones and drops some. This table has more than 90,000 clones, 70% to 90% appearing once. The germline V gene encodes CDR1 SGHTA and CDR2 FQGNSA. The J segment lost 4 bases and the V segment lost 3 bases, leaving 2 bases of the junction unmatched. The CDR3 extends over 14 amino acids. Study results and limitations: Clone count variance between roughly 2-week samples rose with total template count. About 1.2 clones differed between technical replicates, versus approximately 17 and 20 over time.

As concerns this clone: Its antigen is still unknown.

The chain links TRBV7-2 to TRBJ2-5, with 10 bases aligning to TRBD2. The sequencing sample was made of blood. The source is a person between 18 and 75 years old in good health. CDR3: CASSFQRGGETQYF. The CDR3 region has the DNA TGTGCCAGCAGCTTCCAGCGGGGGGGAGAGACCCAGTACTTC. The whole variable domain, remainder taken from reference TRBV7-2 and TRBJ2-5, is GAGVSQSPSNKVTEKGKDVELRCDPISGHTALYWYRQSLGQGLEFLIYFQGNSAPDKSGLPSDRFSAERTGGSVSTLTIQRTQQEDSAVYLCASSFQRGGETQYFGPGTRLLVL.